This note documents a single T cell receptor beta chain sequence. Its antigen target is currently unknown. No much larger clone exists at a distance of one base, and base qualities are not known. Based on the germline V gene (reference sequence), the CDR1 and CDR2 sequences are LNHNV and YYDKDF. Counted from cysteine to phenylalanine, this CDR3 has 16 amino acids. The CDR3 DNA has 48 bases and is translated from base 1. The V end loses 5 bases and the J end loses 3 bases, and a stretch of 19 bases separates them. The immunoSEQ Assay, which relies on bias-controlled multiplex PCR amplification of genomic DNA, was used to profile TCRbeta CDR3 regions. On the study's bioinformatics: The absolute abundance of each unique TCRbeta CDR3 region was quantified after sequences were collapsed and filtered. Differential abundance was assessed using a binomial (Fisher-equivalent) model and a beta-binomial model in which time-dependent variance fitted from healthy donors was added. Any clone with fewer than 5 combined templates was excluded, and a clone was called differentially abundant if its Benjamini-Hochberg FDR was below 0.01. Beta-binomial variance was modeled as a function of total template count across the two samples using the form v = (b*log(k)+a)^2. The source is immuneACCESS, and TCRdb retained only in-frame sequences with V and J called. Part of the clones is not carried over; for the studies checked, unresolved V genes explain less than half of this, and the remainder is unexplained. For V, J and clone size, that table is used; D and trimming come from the DNA. For this sample the table gives about 89,000 clones, of which roughly 86% were detected only once. 5.6% of the sample is held by the ten biggest clonotypes.

The data belong to a study of identifying expanded T cells in peripheral blood (dated by TCRdb to the late 2010s). A note on the overall study: Separate aliquots of the same genomic DNA pool were sequenced to produce technical replicates, and four replicates were compared in pairs.

Overall results and qualifications from the work: Variance in clone template counts between approximately 2-week samples significantly increased with total template count across all healthy donors. It was expected by the authors that biological variance in healthy repertoires might increase further over much longer intervals, such as months to years. The binomial model flagged around 1.3 differentially abundant clones between technical replicates, compared with about 16 over roughly 2 weeks and about 20 over four weeks. The beta-binomial model significantly reduced the number of clones called differentially abundant and the false-positive rate across all healthy-donor time intervals.

During the collection period, no immune events, such as infections, were documented for the healthy donors. To calibrate time-dependent variance in a beta-binomial model of T-cell clone differential abundance, blood repertoires from healthy donors were used as a training cohort. The training cohort comprised about ten healthy donors, 3 female and 7 male. Donor ages ranged from roughly 29 to 64 years, with an average of about 40 years. Whole blood from each healthy donor was obtained from a commercial supplier and was collected at three time points about 15 days apart. For immunosequencing, genomic DNA was extracted from unsorted whole blood.

The sequence joins TRBV15 to TRBJ1-1; a tentative D match to TRBD1 spans 5 bases. This TCR came from a person aged 18 to 70 in good health. Sequenced sample: blood. CDR3 sequence: CATSRQRYGGDTEAFF. The nucleotides are TGTGCCACCAGCCGGCAGAGGTACGGGGGTGACACTGAAGCTTTCTTT.